Sequencing of this T cell receptor (beta chain) was carried out in a study of blood T cell repertoires in COVID-19. On the study more broadly: Sample material is recorded as cDNA or gDNA derived from T cells, B-cell-depleted T cells, or PBMCs.

This CDR3 is 13 amino acids long. Germline V gene lookup returns CDR1 KGHSH and CDR2 LQKENI. The V end lost 0 bases, the J end lost 7 bases, and 7 bases lay between the germline ends. Contact with a PCR-confirmed or clinician-diagnosed COVID-19 case occurred within 2 weeks of entry. Measured with immunoSEQ multiplex PCR; TCRdb has only the in-frame clones, and not every one. The sample records about 300,000 clones, over 85% being singletons. The genes are TRBV18 and TRBJ2-1; no clear D. The TCR comes from a woman aged 50 to 60 who had been exposed to COVID-19. Sequenced material: PBMCs or T cells enriched from blood (not recorded which). As DNA, the CDR3 is TGTGCCAGCTCACCACCAGCCAAAAATGAGCAGTTCTTC. It translates to CASSPPAKNEQFF.